Sequencing of this T cell receptor beta chain was carried out in a study of CD8 T cells in ankylosing spondylitis. Overall study findings and caveats: Blood from ankylosing spondylitis patients appeared to carry a characteristic roughly 8-variant TCR beta motif.

The table lists this clonotype with many counts. Antigen: not known. Germline CDR1 and CDR2: SQVTM and ANQGSEA. Trimming pared 5 bases from V and 0 bases from J, leaving 10 bases between. This CDR3 region has 14 residues. In making TCR beta libraries, quantitative 5'-RACE with molecular barcodes was used. A single record per CDR3 protein comes from TCRdb applying MiXCR to the 5' RACE reads. The table lists around 150,000 distinct CDR3 sequences, about 7.3% of them singletons, with around 11% in the top ten. The TCR originated in a female donor with ankylosing spondylitis or in good health (not recorded which). The sample was blood, either unsorted or a sorted T cell fraction (not recorded which). The chain links TRBV29-1 to TRBJ2-2; D gene ambiguous. CDR3 residues: CSVKGISNTGELFF. The CDR3 region has the DNA TGCAGCGTTAAAGGGATTTCGAACACCGGGGAGCTGTTTTTT.